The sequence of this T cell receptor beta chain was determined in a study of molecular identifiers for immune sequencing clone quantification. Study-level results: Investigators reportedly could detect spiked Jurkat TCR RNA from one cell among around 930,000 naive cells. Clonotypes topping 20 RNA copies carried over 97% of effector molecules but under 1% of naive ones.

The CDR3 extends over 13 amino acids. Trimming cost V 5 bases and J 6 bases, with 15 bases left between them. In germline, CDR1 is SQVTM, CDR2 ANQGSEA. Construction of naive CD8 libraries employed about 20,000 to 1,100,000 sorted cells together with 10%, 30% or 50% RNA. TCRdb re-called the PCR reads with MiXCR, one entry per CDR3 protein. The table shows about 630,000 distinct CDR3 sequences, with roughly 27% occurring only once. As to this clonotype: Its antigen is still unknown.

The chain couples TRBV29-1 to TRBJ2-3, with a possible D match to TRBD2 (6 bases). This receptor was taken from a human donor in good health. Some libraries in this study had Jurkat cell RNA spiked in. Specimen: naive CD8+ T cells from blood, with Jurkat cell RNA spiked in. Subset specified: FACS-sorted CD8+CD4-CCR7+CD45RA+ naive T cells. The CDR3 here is CSVLAGPPDTQYF. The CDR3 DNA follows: TGCAGCGTTCTCGCGGGACCACCGGATACGCAGTATTTT.